The present entry profiles one T cell receptor beta chain with its context. Antigen unknown. The junction and the germline gene differ at one end; a read error may be behind it. From the 5' RACE reads, TCRdb called clonotypes with MiXCR, one entry per CDR3 protein. The repertoire holds about 1.7 million distinct CDR3 sequences, roughly a third seen once, with about 0.27% in the top ten. These data are taken from a study of identical twins. Study outcomes and limitations: Invariant cells of the MAIT and iNKT types might have partly distorted the zero-insertion analyses.

The clonotype comes from a newborn girl in good health. The sequenced sample was cord blood.

Here the CDR3 reads CVSSPPGQRTDTQYF. CDR3 nucleotides: TGTGTCAGCAGCCCACCTGGACAGCGCACAGATACGCAGTATTTT. The chain joins TRBV7-9 to TRBJ2-3, with D possibly being TRBD1 (6 bases). Per the germline V gene, CDR1 is SEHNR and CDR2 is FQNEAQ (reference sequence). This CDR3 is 15 amino acids long.